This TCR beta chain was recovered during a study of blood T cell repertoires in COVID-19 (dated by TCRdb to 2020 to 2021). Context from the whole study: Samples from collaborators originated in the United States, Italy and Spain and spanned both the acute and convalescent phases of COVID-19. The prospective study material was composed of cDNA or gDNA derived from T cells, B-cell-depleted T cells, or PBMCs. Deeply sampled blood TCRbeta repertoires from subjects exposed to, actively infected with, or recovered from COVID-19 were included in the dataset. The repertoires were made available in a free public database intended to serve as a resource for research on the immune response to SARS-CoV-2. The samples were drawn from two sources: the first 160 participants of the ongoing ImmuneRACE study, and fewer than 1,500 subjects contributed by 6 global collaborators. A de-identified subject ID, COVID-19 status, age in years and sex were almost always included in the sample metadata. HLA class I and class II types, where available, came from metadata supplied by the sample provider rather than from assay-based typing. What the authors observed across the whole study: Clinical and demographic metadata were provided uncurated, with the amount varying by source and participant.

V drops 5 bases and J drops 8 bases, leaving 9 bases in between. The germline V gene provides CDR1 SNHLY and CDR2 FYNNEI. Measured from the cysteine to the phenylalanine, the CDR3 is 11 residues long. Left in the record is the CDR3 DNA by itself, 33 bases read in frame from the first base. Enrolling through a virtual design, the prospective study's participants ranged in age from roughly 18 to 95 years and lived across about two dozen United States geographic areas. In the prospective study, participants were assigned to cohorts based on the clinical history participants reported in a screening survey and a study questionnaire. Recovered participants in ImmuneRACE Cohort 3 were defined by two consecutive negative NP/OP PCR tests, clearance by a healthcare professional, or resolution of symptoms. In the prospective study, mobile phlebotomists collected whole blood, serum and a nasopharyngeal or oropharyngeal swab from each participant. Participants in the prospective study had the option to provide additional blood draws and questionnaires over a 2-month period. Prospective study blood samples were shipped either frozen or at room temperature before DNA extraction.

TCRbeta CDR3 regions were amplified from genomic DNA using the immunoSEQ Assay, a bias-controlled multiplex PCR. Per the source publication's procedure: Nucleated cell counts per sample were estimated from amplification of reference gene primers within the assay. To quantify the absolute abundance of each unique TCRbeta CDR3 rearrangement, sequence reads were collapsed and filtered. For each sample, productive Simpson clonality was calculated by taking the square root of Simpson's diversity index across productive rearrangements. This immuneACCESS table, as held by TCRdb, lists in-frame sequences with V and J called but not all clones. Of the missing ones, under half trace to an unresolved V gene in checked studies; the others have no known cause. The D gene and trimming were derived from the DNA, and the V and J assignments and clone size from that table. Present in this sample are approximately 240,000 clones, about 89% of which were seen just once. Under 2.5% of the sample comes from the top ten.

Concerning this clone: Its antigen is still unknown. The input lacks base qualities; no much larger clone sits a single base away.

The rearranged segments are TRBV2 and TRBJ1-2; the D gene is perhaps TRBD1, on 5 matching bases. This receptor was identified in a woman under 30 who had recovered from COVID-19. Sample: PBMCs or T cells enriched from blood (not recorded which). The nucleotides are TGTGCCAGCAGTACAGGCTACGGCTACACCTTC. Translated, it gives CASSTGYGYTF.